A single sample is the source of the 17 T cell receptor beta chains below, sequenced in a study of cytomegalovirus exposure and HLA in healthy donors. Vbeta (60) and Jbeta (13) primers were used in the PCR. Assay: immunoSEQ multiplex PCR; the TCRdb copy retains only in-frame clones and omits some. The sample holds 140,000 or so clones, 75% to 80% seen once. Sequenced material: PBMCs. Receptors were obtained from a woman under 40 in good health and CMV-seronegative.

The chain has TRBV2 and TRBJ1-6; D uncertain. The CDR3 runs 17 residues. CDR1 is SNHLY and CDR2 is FYNNEI in the germline V gene. Trimming left V 6 bases short and J 0 bases short, with 15 bases between. CDR3 bases: TGTGCCAGCAGCCCGGGGATTCCAAGCTCCTATAATTCACCCCTCCACTTT. Protein: CASSPGIPSSYNSPLHF.

The chain carries TRBV27 and TRBJ1-6, with 9 bases identical to TRBD1. From germline, CDR1 is MNHEY and CDR2 SMNVEV (reference sequence). There are 14 residues in the CDR3. Germline trimming cut 6 bases from V and 12 bases from J; bases unmatched to any gene: 9. CDR3 nucleotide sequence: TGTGCCAGCAGACCGGGACAGGGCGTTGGACCCCTCCACTTT. It specifies CASRPGQGVGPLHF.

The V and J genes are TRBV30 and TRBJ2-5, with a tentative D call TRBD2 (6 bases). Deletions cut 3 bases from V and 1 base from J, with 15 bases between. CDR1 and CDR2 from the germline V gene are GTSNPN and SVGIG (reference sequence). CDR3 length: 15 residues. CDR3 in amino acids: CAWSMGGVSQETQYF. CDR3 in DNA: TGTGCCTGGAGCATGGGGGGAGTCTCCCAAGAGACCCAGTACTTC.

The genes are TRBV19 and TRBJ2-7; TRBD1 is a possible D gene (5 bases). V dropped 4 bases and J dropped 0 bases, with 10 bases sitting between them. This CDR3 spans 14 amino acids. Germline V gives CDR1 LNHDA, CDR2 SQIVND (reference sequence). CDR3 sequence reads: CASSRQTASYEQYF. The DNA of the CDR3 is TGTGCCAGTAGTAGACAGACTGCCTCCTACGAGCAGTACTTC.

The V and J genes are TRBV7-6 and TRBJ2-7; 8 bases align to TRBD1. The junction had 6 bases not matched to a gene; V was cut back by 5 bases and J by 3 bases. This CDR3 has 14 residues. The germline gives CDR1 SGHVS, CDR2 FNYEAQ. DNA of the CDR3: TGTGCCAGCAGCCCAGGACAGGGAAACTACGAGCAGTACTTC. This gives the protein CASSPGQGNYEQYF.

The rearrangement joins TRBV6-1 to TRBJ1-6; D gene uncertain. Germline lookup yields CDR1 MNHNS and CDR2 SASEGT. Between the trimmed V and J ends, which lost 5 bases and 8 bases, there was a span of 10 bases. The CDR3 consists of 13 residues. For the CDR3, the DNA is TGTGCCAGCAGTTCCCGGGTGGATTCACCCCTCCACTTT. It encodes CASSSRVDSPLHF.

This chain links TRBV30 with TRBJ1-2, with D possibly being TRBD1 (6 bases). Between the trimmed V and J ends, which lost 1 base and 4 bases, there was a span of 10 bases. Germline V lookup: CDR1 GTSNPN, CDR2 SVGIG (reference sequence). The CDR3 is made up of 13 amino acids. The CDR3 DNA follows: TGTGCCTGGAGTGCAGGGGCAAGCTATGGCTACACCTTC. It codes for CAWSAGASYGYTF.

The chain has TRBV2 and TRBJ1-1, with a possible D match to TRBD1 (5 bases). V was cut by 4 bases and J by 4 bases, with 13 bases left in between. In germline, CDR1 is SNHLY, CDR2 FYNNEI. The CDR3 has 14 residues. In DNA form, the CDR3 reads TGTGCCAGCAGTGTATTGCAGGGTGGCACTGAAGCTTTCTTT. This codes for CASSVLQGGTEAFF.

The chain employs TRBV27 and TRBJ2-1; D gene ambiguous. Trimming shortened V by 8 bases and J by 6 bases, and 11 bases separated the two germline ends. Germline lookup yields CDR1 MNHEY and CDR2 SMNVEV (reference sequence). The CDR3 length is 12 residues. CDR3 in amino acids: CASGYWANEQFF. The CDR3 DNA sequence: TGTGCCAGCGGCTATTGGGCCAATGAGCAGTTCTTC.

V usage is TRBV4-3 and J usage is TRBJ1-6; 10 bases fit TRBD1. The V gene's germline CDR1 is LGHNA and CDR2 YSLEER. CDR3 size: 15 residues. Trimming at V came to 4 bases and at J to 9 bases, leaving 6 bases not matched to a gene. The CDR3 here is CASSPRDRGGSPLHF. CDR3 nucleotide sequence: TGCGCCAGCAGCCCCCGGGACAGGGGTGGTTCACCCCTCCACTTT.

V and J are TRBV30 and TRBJ1-5; D may be TRBD1 (6 bases). V was trimmed by 0 bases and J by 6 bases, leaving 18 bases between them. Germline values: CDR1 GTSNPN, CDR2 SVGIG (reference sequence). The length of the CDR3 is 16 residues. CDR3 sequence reads: CAWSVQGSRGGQPQHF. CDR3 nucleotides: TGTGCCTGGAGTGTACAAGGGAGCAGGGGTGGTCAGCCCCAGCATTTT.

The chain joins TRBV25-1 to TRBJ2-7; TRBD1 might be the D (6 bases). This CDR3 region has 14 residues. The V and J ends lost 5 bases and 0 bases respectively, with 11 bases between them. From germline, CDR1 is MGHDK and CDR2 SYGVNS. CDR3 protein: CASSRQDSSYEQYF. DNA for the CDR3: TGTGCCAGCAGTAGACAGGACAGCTCCTACGAGCAGTACTTC.

On this clone itself: The junction differs from germline at one of its ends, possibly a read error. CDR3 amino acids: CASSLPGQLNRPQHF. The CDR3 coding sequence is TGTGCCAGCAGTCTACCGGGACAGCTCAATCGGCCCCAGCATTTT. This chain joins TRBV2 and TRBJ1-5; 7 bases line up with TRBD1. This CDR3 has 15 amino acids. The germline V gene has CDR1 SNHLY and CDR2 FYNNEI.

This clone was detected only once. V is TRBV30 and J is TRBJ1-2, with a tentative D call TRBD1 (5 bases). With 1 base removed from V and 0 bases from J, the gap between germline ends came to 9 bases. The CDR3 sequence is 14 residues long. Germline values: CDR1 GTSNPN, CDR2 SVGIG (reference sequence). The CDR3 coding sequence is TGTGCCTGGAGTGCCCAGACAGCTAACTATGGCTACACCTTC. Translation gives CAWSAQTANYGYTF.

The chain links TRBV5-1 to TRBJ2-5; 8 bases are a match to TRBD1. The trim removed 4 bases at V and 4 bases at J, leaving 6 bases unmatched. This CDR3 contains 14 residues. Germline loops: CDR1 SGHRS, CDR2 YFSETQ. The CDR3 coding sequence is TGCGCCAGCAGCCCTACCGGACAGGGAGAGACCCAGTACTTC. The encoded protein is CASSPTGQGETQYF.

This clone was counted a few times. This chain links TRBV5-1 with TRBJ1-4, with 7 bases fitting TRBD1. The CDR3 has 16 amino acids. Looked up from germline, CDR1 is SGHRS and CDR2 is YFSETQ. V lost 1 base, J lost 0 bases, and 3 bases stayed unmatched. The CDR3 region has the DNA TGCGCCAGCAGCTTGCGGACAGGTGCAACTAATGAAAAACTGTTTTTT. Translating it yields CASSLRTGATNEKLFF.

This rearrangement joins TRBV5-6 to TRBJ2-7; TRBD1 might be the D (6 bases). The germline CDR1 and CDR2 sequences are SGHDT and YYEEEE. This CDR3 comprises 15 residues. The germline V and J ends were trimmed by 4 bases and 4 bases, with 18 bases remaining between them. CDR3 sequence: CASSGGRGLVYEQYF. The CDR3 region has the DNA TGTGCCAGCAGCGGGGGCCGGGGATTAGTATACGAGCAGTACTTC.